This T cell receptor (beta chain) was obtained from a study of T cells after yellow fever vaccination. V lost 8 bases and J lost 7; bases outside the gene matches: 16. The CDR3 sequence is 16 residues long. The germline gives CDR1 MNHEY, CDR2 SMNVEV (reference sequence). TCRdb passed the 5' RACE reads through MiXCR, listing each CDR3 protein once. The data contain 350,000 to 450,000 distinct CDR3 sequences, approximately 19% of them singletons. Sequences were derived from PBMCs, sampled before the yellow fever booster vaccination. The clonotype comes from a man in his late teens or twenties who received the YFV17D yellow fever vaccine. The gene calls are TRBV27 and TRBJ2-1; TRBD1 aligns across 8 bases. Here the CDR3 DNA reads TGTGCCAGCGAAGGACTAACCGGGACAGGTCTTAATGAGCAGTTCTTC. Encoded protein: CASEGLTGTGLNEQFF.